This TCR beta chain comes out of a study of control samples from healthy donors and cancer patients. The CDR3 spans 14 residues. After removal of 4 bases from V and 1 base from J, the junction contained 5 bases not matched to a gene. Germline CDR1 SQVTM, CDR2 ANQGSEA. The protocol was immunoSEQ multiplex PCR, while the TCRdb copy is restricted to in-frame clones and leaves out a portion. The sample contains 70,000 or so clones, over 75% of which appear only once. The clonotype comes from a man aged 45 to 65 in good health. The sample taken for sequencing was blood. The J gene is TRBJ2-5, the V gene TRBV29-1; 8 bases fit TRBD2. CDR3 protein: CSVGPAGVQETQYF. CDR3 bases: TGCAGCGTTGGTCCAGCGGGGGTCCAAGAGACCCAGTACTTC.